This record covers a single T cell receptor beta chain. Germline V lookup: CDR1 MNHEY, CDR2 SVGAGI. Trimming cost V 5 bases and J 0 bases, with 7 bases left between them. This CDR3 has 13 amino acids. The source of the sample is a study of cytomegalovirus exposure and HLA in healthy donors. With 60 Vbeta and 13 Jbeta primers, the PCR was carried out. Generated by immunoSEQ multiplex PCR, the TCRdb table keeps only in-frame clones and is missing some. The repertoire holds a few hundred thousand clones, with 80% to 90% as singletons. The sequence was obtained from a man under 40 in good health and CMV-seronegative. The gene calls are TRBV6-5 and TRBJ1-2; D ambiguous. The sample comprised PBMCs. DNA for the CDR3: TGTGCCAGCAGTCCCACAGCTAACTATGGCTACACCTTC. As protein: CASSPTANYGYTF.